This T cell receptor (beta chain) was obtained from a study of blood T cell repertoires in COVID-19. Turning to the study itself: Samples of COVID-19 (acute and convalescent) were obtained from the United States, Italy and Spain.

Original analysis: Nucleated cell number was recorded as an estimate derived from reference gene primer amplification. Here immunoSEQ multiplex PCR was the method, and the copy in TCRdb shows in-frame clones only, minus some. The V and J calls and clone size were taken over from that table, and D and trimming were inferred from the DNA. The profile covers around 220,000 clones, with about nine tenths appearing a single time and under 2.5% taken by the ten largest. Symptom resolution, clearance, or two negative PCRs marked donors in Cohort 3 as recovered. The CDR3 is made up of 15 amino acids. V shed 3 bases, J shed 0 bases, and the junction held 2 bases outside the gene matches. Germline V CDR1 and CDR2: MDHEN, SYDVKM.

This receptor was taken from a woman aged 18-29 years who had recovered from COVID-19. Material: PBMCs or T cells enriched from blood (not recorded which). The J gene is TRBJ1-2, the V gene TRBV28, with 9 bases identical to TRBD1. The CDR3 sequence: CASSLGQGANYGYTF. CDR3 DNA: TGTGCCAGCAGTTTGGGACAGGGCGCTAACTATGGCTACACCTTC.